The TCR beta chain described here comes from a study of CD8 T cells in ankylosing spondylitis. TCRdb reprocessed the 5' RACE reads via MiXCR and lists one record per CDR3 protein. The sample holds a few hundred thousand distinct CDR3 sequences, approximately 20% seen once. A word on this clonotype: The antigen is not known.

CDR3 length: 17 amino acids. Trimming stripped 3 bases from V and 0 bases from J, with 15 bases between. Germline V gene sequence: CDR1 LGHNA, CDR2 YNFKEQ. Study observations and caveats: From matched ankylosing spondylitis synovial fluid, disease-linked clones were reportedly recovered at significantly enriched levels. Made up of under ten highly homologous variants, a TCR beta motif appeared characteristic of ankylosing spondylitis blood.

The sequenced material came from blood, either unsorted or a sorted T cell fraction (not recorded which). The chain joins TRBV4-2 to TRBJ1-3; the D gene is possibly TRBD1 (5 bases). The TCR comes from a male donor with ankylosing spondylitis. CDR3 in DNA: TGTGCCAGCAGCCACCGCGCGGGGGGGGACTCTGGAAACACCATATATTTT. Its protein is CASSHRAGGDSGNTIYF.